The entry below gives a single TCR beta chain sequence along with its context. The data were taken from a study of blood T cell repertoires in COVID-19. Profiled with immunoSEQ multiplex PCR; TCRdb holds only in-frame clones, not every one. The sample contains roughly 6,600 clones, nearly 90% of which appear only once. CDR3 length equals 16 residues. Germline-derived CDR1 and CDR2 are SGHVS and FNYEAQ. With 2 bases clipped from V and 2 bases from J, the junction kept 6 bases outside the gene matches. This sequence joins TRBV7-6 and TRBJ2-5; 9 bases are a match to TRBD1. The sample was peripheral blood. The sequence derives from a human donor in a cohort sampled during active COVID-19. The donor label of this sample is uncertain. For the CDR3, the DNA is TGTGCCAGCAGCTTAATCACAGGGGGCGGACAAGAGACCCAGTACTTC. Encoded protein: CASSLITGGGQETQYF.